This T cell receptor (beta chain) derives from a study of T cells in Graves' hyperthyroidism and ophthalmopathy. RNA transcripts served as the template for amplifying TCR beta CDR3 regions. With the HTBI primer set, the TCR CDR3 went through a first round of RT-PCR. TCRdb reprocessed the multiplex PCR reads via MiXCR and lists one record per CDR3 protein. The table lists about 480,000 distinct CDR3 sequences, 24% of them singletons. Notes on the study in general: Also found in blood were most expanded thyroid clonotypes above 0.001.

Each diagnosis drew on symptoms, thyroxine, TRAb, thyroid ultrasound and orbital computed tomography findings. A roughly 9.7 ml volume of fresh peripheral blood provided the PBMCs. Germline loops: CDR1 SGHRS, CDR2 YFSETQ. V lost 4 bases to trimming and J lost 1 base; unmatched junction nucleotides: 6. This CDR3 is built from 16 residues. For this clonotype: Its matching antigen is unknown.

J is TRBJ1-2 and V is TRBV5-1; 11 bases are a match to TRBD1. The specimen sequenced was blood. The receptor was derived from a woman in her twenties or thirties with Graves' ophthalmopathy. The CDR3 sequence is CASSPDRGRGNYGYTF. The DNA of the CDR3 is TGCGCCAGCAGCCCGGACAGGGGGCGGGGTAACTATGGCTACACCTTC.